The 31 T cell receptor beta chains given below trace back to one sample, sequenced in a study of CD8+ T cells in alopecia areata. Described treatment: oral pan-JAK inhibitor, 5-10 mg twice daily. Following extraction, RNA underwent reverse transcription to cDNA, which served as the sequencing template. The protocol was immunoSEQ multiplex PCR, while the TCRdb copy is restricted to in-frame clones and leaves out a portion. The sample consists of roughly 180,000 clones, about 53% of them appearing once. The sequencing here drew on CD8+ T cells sorted from blood, taken at week 24, from a patient treated with tofacitinib. Receptor source: a human donor with alopecia areata.

The V gene is TRBV29-1, the J gene TRBJ2-7; D is unclear. Trimming pared 3 bases from V and 3 bases from J, leaving 15 bases between. CDR1 and CDR2 (germline): SQVTM, ANQGSEA. This CDR3 contains 14 residues. In nucleotides, the CDR3 is TGCAGCGTTGAGGGCGGAGAGGCCTACTACGAGCAGTACTTC. Translated, it gives CSVEGGEAYYEQYF.

The gene calls are TRBV29-1 and TRBJ1-4; D unclear. This CDR3 is 13 amino acids long. Germline lookup yields CDR1 SQVTM and CDR2 ANQGSEA. Trimming removed 4 bases from V and 4 bases from J, with 10 bases in between. The CDR3 DNA follows: TGCAGCGTTGTTCGAGAGAATAATGAAAAACTGTTTTTT. This encodes CSVVRENNEKLFF.

This clone has just a few counts. The chain employs TRBV10-3 and TRBJ1-1; no clear D gene. Between the trimmed V and J ends, which lost 10 bases and 2 bases, there was a span of 11 bases. Germline values: CDR1 ENHRY, CDR2 SYGVKD. The CDR3 runs to 12 residues. CDR3 protein: CATGPDNTEAFF. The CDR3 DNA sequence: TGTGCCACCGGACCGGACAACACTGAAGCTTTCTTT.

The gene calls are TRBV7-3 and TRBJ1-1, with D possibly TRBD1 on 5 matching bases. V was trimmed by 1 base and J by 4 bases, leaving 10 bases between them. Germline V CDR1 and CDR2: SGHTA, FQGTGA. This CDR3 comprises 14 residues. The CDR3 here is CASSLSGTGTEAFF. The CDR3 DNA follows: TGTGCCAGCAGCTTAAGCGGGACGGGCACTGAAGCTTTCTTT. The entire variable domain, with the rest obtained from reference TRBV7-3 and TRBJ1-1, is as follows: GAGVSQTPSNKVTEKGKYVELRCDPISGHTALYWYRQSLGQGPEFLIYFQGTGAADDSGLPNDRFFAVRPEGSVSTLKIQRTERGDSAVYLCASSLSGTGTEAFFGQGTRLTVV.

The rearrangement links TRBV9 to TRBJ2-2; D is uncertain. Per the germline V gene, CDR1 is SGDLS and CDR2 is YYNGEE. CDR3 length: 12 amino acids. Trimming left V 3 bases short and J 3 bases short, with 3 bases between. The CDR3 DNA is TGTGCCAGCAGCGACGACACCGGGGAGCTGTTTTTT. This codes for CASSDDTGELFF.

V and J are TRBV11-2 and TRBJ1-1; D is unclear. The CDR3 runs to 13 residues. V gave up 2 bases and J gave up 0 bases, with 4 bases separating them. Germline CDR1 reads SGHAT; CDR2 reads FQNNGV. The CDR3: CASSLRMNTEAFF. The DNA of the CDR3 is TGTGCCAGCAGCTTACGTATGAACACTGAAGCTTTCTTT.

This clone was detected only a few times. This chain uses TRBV29-1 with TRBJ2-1; D unresolved. Germline V gene lookup returns CDR1 SQVTM and CDR2 ANQGSEA. The germline V and J ends were trimmed by 1 base and 6 bases, with 10 bases remaining between them. This CDR3 comprises 13 residues. The CDR3 DNA reads as TGCAGCGTTGAAGTTGAAAGGCCCAATGAGCAGTTCTTC. Translation gives CSVEVERPNEQFF.

The chain has TRBV27 and TRBJ1-2; D is possibly TRBD1 (5 bases). This CDR3 has 13 residues. Germline lookup yields CDR1 MNHEY and CDR2 SMNVEV (reference sequence). Trimming left V 0 bases short and J 6 bases short, with 8 bases between. The CDR3, as DNA: TGTGCCAGCAGTTTATCAGGGGCCGATGGCTACACCTTC. Translated: CASSLSGADGYTF.

The chain couples TRBV6-5 to TRBJ1-5, with D uncertain. V gave up 6 bases and J gave up 7 bases, with 13 bases separating them. Germline CDR1 is MNHEY and CDR2 is SVGAGI. The CDR3 covers 13 residues. DNA of the CDR3: TGTGCCAGCAGCCTTTCGTATGGGCAGCCCCAGCATTTT. Its protein is CASSLSYGQPQHF.

This clone was detected a few times. This chain connects TRBV29-1 to TRBJ2-2; D gene ambiguous. Germline CDR1 and CDR2: SQVTM and ANQGSEA. The V and J ends lost 8 bases and 7 bases respectively, with 8 bases between them. The CDR3 is 10 residues long. This CDR3 is CSIVDGELFF. The CDR3 bases are TGCAGCATCGTTGACGGGGAGCTGTTTTTT.

This rearrangement joins TRBV25-1 to TRBJ2-3; maybe TRBD1 (6 bases). Germline CDR1 reads MGHDK; CDR2 reads SYGVNS. V dropped 3 bases and J dropped 2 bases, with 21 bases sitting between them. This CDR3 contains 18 residues. CDR3: CASSERFQGSSVTDTQYF. The CDR3 DNA reads as TGTGCCAGCAGTGAGCGATTCCAGGGGTCTTCAGTCACAGATACGCAGTATTTT.

V is TRBV2 and J is TRBJ2-2; D call uncertain. The ends were cut back, 6 bases at V and 4 bases at J, with 6 bases in the middle. Germline CDR1 SNHLY, CDR2 FYNNEI. The CDR3 runs 12 residues. The CDR3 spells CASRSPTGELFF. The DNA of the CDR3 is TGTGCCAGCAGGAGCCCCACCGGGGAGCTGTTTTTT.

This clone was found a few times. Here the CDR3 DNA reads TGTGCCAGCACCCTGGCAGGGGGGCCCTACGAGCAGTACTTC. It specifies CASTLAGGPYEQYF. The chain employs TRBV28 and TRBJ2-7, with D possibly TRBD1 on 7 matching bases. The CDR3 has 14 amino acids. Germline values: CDR1 MDHEN, CDR2 SYDVKM. The ends were cut back, 7 bases at V and 2 bases at J, with 15 bases in the middle.

The chain recombines TRBV30 with TRBJ2-3; 12 positions match TRBD2. Losses at the gene ends were 4 bases for V and 0 bases for J; bases not matched to a gene: 5. Germline assignment: CDR1 GTSNPN and CDR2 SVGIG (reference sequence). This CDR3 is built from 16 residues. This CDR3 is CAWTSGGDPSTDTQYF. CDR3 DNA: TGTGCCTGGACTAGCGGGGGGGACCCTAGCACAGATACGCAGTATTTT.

This clone was seen once. The chain links TRBV5-6 to TRBJ1-6; D might be TRBD1 (6 bases). V lost 6 bases to trimming and J lost 0 bases, with 10 bases between them. Germline lookup yields CDR1 SGHDT and CDR2 YYEEEE. The CDR3 length is 15 residues. The CDR3 reads CASTQGSSYNSPLHF. The CDR3 DNA is TGTGCCAGCACCCAGGGGAGCTCCTATAATTCACCCCTCCACTTT.

This rearrangement joins TRBV27 to TRBJ1-2, with 8 bases aligning to TRBD1. Trimming at V came to 4 bases and at J to 3 bases, leaving 4 bases not matched to a gene. This CDR3 contains 14 residues. The germline CDR1 and CDR2 sequences are MNHEY and SMNVEV (reference sequence). The CDR3 loop is CASSSRGLDYGYTF. The CDR3 coding sequence is TGTGCCAGCAGTTCCAGGGGGCTAGACTATGGCTACACCTTC.

This chain joins TRBV15 and TRBJ1-5; 9 bases line up with TRBD1. The V gene end was trimmed by 4 bases and the J gene end by 4 bases; junction bases not matched to a gene: 2. This CDR3 spans 14 amino acids. CDR1 LNHNV and CDR2 YYDKDF come from the germline V gene (reference sequence). CDR3 sequence reads: CATSTGQGNQPQHF. CDR3 nucleotide sequence: TGTGCCACCAGCACGGGACAGGGTAATCAGCCCCAGCATTTT. The whole variable domain, filled in from reference TRBV15 and TRBJ1-5, reads DAMVIQNPRYQVTQFGKPVTLSCSQTLNHNVMYWYQQKSSQAPKLLFHYYDKDFNNEADTPDNFQSRRPNTSFCFLDIRSPGLGDTAMYLCATSTGQGNQPQHFGDGTRLSIL.

The V and J genes are TRBV4-3 and TRBJ1-4, with a weak D call TRBD1 (6 bases). The V gene lost 3 bases and the J gene lost 3 bases, with 14 bases spanning the gap. The CDR3 is 16 residues long. CDR1 is LGHNA and CDR2 is YSLEER in the germline V gene. The chain's CDR3 is CASSQLYRVANEKLFF. The CDR3 coding sequence is TGCGCCAGCAGCCAGCTATACAGGGTGGCTAATGAAAAACTGTTTTTT.

The chain is built from TRBV5-6 and TRBJ2-7, with 7 positions matching TRBD1. The CDR3 has 15 residues. From germline, CDR1 is SGHDT and CDR2 YYEEEE. V shed 4 bases and J 3 bases; nucleotides not matched to a gene: 10. The CDR3 nucleotides read TGTGCCAGCAGCCCCGGGGACAGAGCCTTCTACGAGCAGTACTTC. Its protein product is CASSPGDRAFYEQYF.

Concerning this clone itself: The identical CDR3 is also encoded by other nucleotide sequences in the sample. V usage is TRBV30 and J usage is TRBJ1-1, with D unclear. This CDR3 spans 13 amino acids. In germline, CDR1 is GTSNPN, CDR2 SVGIG (reference sequence). V gave up 4 bases and J gave up 1 base, with 10 bases separating them. CDR3 region: CAWTLGGNTEAFF. The CDR3, as DNA: TGTGCCTGGACTCTTGGAGGGAACACTGAAGCTTTCTTT.

This clone is a singleton in its sample. The chain carries TRBV5-6 and TRBJ2-5; D not certain. V was trimmed by 1 base and J by 2 bases, leaving 18 bases between them. In germline, CDR1 is SGHDT, CDR2 YYEEEE. CDR3 length: 17 amino acids. CDR3 sequence (DNA): TGTGCCAGCAGCTTGTGTTTGGGTTTTGTCAGACAAGAGACCCAGTACTTC. It is translated as CASSLCLGFVRQETQYF.

The chain joins TRBV4-3 to TRBJ2-5; maybe TRBD1 (6 bases). The length of the CDR3 is 14 residues. Trimming removed 1 base at V and 5 bases at J, with 11 bases between. Germline V gene lookup returns CDR1 LGHNA and CDR2 YSLEER. CDR3 bases: TGCGCCAGCAGCCAAGTAGGGGGAGAGGAGACCCAGTACTTC. It specifies CASSQVGGEETQYF.

This clone was observed a handful of times. V gene TRBV5-1 combines with J gene TRBJ2-3; D is unresolved. V was cut by 2 bases and J by 2 bases, with 12 bases left in between. Germline assignment: CDR1 SGHRS and CDR2 YFSETQ. The CDR3 loop spans 15 amino acids. CDR3 nucleotide sequence: TGCGCCAGCAGCTTAAACGGAGAGATCACAGATACGCAGTATTTT. Translating gives CASSLNGEITDTQYF.

This clone was detected once. This chain connects TRBV30 to TRBJ1-2; 11 bases match TRBD1. The J segment lost 4 bases and the V segment lost 1 base, leaving 2 bases of the junction unmatched. The CDR3 covers 14 residues. The germline CDR1 and CDR2 sequences are GTSNPN and SVGIG (reference sequence). DNA of the CDR3: TGTGCCTGGAGTGGGACAGGGGGCTCCTATGGCTACACCTTC. Translating it yields CAWSGTGGSYGYTF.

V is TRBV13 and J is TRBJ2-5; the match to TRBD1 covers 9 bases. With V trimmed by 4 bases and J by 5 bases, 14 bases remained unmatched. The germline gives CDR1 PRHDT, CDR2 FYEKMQ (reference sequence). The length of the CDR3 is 17 residues. CDR3 nucleotides: TGTGCCAGCAGCTCCCGGGACAGGGCTTTCTTAGGCGAGACCCAGTACTTC. Protein sequence: CASSSRDRAFLGETQYF.

This clone occurred once. This chain joins TRBV4-3 and TRBJ1-2; D is unclear. CDR1 and CDR2 from the germline V gene are LGHNA and YSLEER. The CDR3 covers 17 residues. Trimming shortened V by 1 base and J by 3 bases, and 18 bases separated the two germline ends. DNA for the CDR3: TGCGCCAGCAGCCAAGTTGGCCAGTGGGAGGAAGACTATGGCTACACCTTC. Translating gives CASSQVGQWEEDYGYTF.

The V call is TRBV25-1, the J call TRBJ1-1, with 9 bases fitting TRBD1. V was clipped by 3 bases and J by 6 bases; unmatched bases: 8. Germline lookup yields CDR1 MGHDK and CDR2 SYGVNS. The CDR3 is 15 residues long. The chain's CDR3 is CASSDPTGGWAEAFF. CDR3 bases: TGTGCCAGCAGTGATCCTACAGGGGGCTGGGCTGAAGCTTTCTTT.

CDR3 amino acids: CAWSVWSNTEAFF. As DNA, the CDR3 is TGTGCCTGGAGTGTTTGGTCGAACACTGAAGCTTTCTTT. The chain couples TRBV30 to TRBJ1-1, with no clear D. The V end lost 0 bases, the J end lost 1 base, and 6 bases lay between the germline ends. CDR3 length: 13 amino acids. The germline CDR1 and CDR2 sequences are GTSNPN and SVGIG (reference sequence).

J is TRBJ1-1 and V is TRBV5-1; TRBD1 aligns across 12 bases. The CDR3 has 17 amino acids. V dropped 6 bases and J dropped 3; count of bases not matched to a gene: 12. Germline-derived CDR1 and CDR2 are SGHRS and YFSETQ. For the CDR3, the DNA is TGCGCCAGCACCTACTTCCGGGACAGGGGGCGATACACTGAAGCTTTCTTT. Its translation is CASTYFRDRGRYTEAFF.

The rearrangement joins TRBV2 to TRBJ2-3; D assignment may be TRBD1 or TRBD2 (6 bases each). Germline V gene data show CDR1 as SNHLY and CDR2 as FYNNEI. The V and J ends lost 8 bases and 6 bases respectively, with 15 bases between them. This CDR3 has 13 residues. Here the CDR3 DNA reads TGTGCCAGCCAAGGGGGGCCTGGGGATACGCAGTATTTT. Its translation: CASQGGPGDTQYF.

The chain uses TRBV2 and TRBJ1-5; D gene uncertain. The CDR3 extends over 14 amino acids. With 4 bases removed from V and 0 bases from J, the gap between germline ends came to 7 bases. Germline CDR1 SNHLY, CDR2 FYNNEI. DNA for the CDR3: TGTGCCAGCAGTGGGTTGGATAGCAATCAGCCCCAGCATTTT. Amino acid sequence: CASSGLDSNQPQHF.